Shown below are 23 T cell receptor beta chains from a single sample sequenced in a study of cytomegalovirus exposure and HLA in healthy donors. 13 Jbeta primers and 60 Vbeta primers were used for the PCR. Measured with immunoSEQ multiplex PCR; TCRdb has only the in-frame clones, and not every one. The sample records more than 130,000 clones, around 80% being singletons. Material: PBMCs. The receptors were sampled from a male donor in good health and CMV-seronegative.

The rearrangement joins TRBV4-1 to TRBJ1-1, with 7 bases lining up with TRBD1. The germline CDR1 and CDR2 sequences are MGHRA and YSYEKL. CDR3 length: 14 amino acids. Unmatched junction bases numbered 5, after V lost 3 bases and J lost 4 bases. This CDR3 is CASSQTDRATEAFF. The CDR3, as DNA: TGCGCCAGCAGCCAGACAGACAGGGCCACTGAAGCTTTCTTT.

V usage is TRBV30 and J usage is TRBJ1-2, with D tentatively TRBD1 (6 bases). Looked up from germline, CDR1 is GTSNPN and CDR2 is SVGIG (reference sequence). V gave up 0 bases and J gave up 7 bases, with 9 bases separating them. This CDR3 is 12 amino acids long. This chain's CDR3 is CAWSVPGVGYTF. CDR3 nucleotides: TGTGCCTGGAGTGTTCCAGGGGTTGGCTACACCTTC.

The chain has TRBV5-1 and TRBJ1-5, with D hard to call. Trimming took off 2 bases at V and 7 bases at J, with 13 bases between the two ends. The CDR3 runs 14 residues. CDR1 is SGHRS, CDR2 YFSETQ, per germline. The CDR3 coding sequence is TGCGCCAGCAGCTTCCTCGAGGGCGGCCAGCCCCAGCATTTT. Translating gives CASSFLEGGQPQHF.

This chain's CDR3 is CASSDPGGRETQYF. The CDR3 bases are TGTGCCAGCAGTGACCCCGGAGGGAGGGAGACCCAGTACTTC. The rearrangement links TRBV6-6 to TRBJ2-5; D is perhaps TRBD2 (6 bases). The germline V gene has CDR1 MNHNY and CDR2 SVGAGI (reference sequence). V lost 5 bases, J lost 5 bases, and 15 bases lay in between. The CDR3 loop spans 14 amino acids.

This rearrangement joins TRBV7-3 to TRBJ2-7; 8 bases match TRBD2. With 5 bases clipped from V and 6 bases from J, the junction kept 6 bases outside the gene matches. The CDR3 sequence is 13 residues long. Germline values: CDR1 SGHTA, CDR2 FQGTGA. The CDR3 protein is CASSPRGGSEQYF. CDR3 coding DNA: TGTGCCAGCAGCCCACGGGGGGGCTCCGAGCAGTACTTC.

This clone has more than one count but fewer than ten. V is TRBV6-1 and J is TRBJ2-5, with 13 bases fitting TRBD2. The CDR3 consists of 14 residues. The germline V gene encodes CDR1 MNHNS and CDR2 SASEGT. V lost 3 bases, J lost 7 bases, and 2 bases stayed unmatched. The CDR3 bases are TGTGCCAGCAGTGATACTAGCGGGGGGGGGACCCAGTACTTC. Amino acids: CASSDTSGGGTQYF.

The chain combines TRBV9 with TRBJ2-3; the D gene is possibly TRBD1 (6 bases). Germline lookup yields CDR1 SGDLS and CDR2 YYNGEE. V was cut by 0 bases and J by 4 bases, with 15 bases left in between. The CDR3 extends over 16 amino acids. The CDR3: CASSVALQGRSDTQYF. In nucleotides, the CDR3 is TGTGCCAGCAGCGTAGCTCTACAGGGCAGGTCAGATACGCAGTATTTT. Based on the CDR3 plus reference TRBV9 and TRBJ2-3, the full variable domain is DSGVTQTPKHLITATGQRVTLRCSPRSGDLSVYWYQQSLDQGLQFLIQYYNGEERAKGNILERFSAQQFPDLHSELNLSSLELGDSALYFCASSVALQGRSDTQYFGPGTRLTVL.

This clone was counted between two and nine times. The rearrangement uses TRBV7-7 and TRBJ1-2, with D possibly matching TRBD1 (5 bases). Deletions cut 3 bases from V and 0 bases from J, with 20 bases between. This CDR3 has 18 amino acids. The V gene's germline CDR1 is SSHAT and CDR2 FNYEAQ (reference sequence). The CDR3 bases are TGTGCCAGCAGCTTTGAGACAGTAGCATATCCTACTAACTATGGCTACACCTTC. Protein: CASSFETVAYPTNYGYTF. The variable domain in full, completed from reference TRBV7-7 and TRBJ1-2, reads GAGVSQSPRYKVTKRGQDVTLRCDPISSHATLYWYQQALGQGPEFLTYFNYEAQPDKSGLPSDRFSAERPEGSISTLTIQRTEQRDSAMYRCASSFETVAYPTNYGYTFGSGTRLTVV.

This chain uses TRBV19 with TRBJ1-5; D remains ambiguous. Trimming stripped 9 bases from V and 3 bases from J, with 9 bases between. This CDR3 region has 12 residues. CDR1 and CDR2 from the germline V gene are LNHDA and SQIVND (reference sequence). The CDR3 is CASQEANQPQHF. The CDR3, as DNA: TGTGCCAGCCAAGAGGCCAATCAGCCCCAGCATTTT.

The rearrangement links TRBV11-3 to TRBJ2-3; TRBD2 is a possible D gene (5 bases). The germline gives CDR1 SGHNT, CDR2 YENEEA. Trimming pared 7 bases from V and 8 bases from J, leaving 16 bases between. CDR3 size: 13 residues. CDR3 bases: TGTGCCAGCACCGACTACAAACGAGGTACGCAGTATTTT. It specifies CASTDYKRGTQYF.

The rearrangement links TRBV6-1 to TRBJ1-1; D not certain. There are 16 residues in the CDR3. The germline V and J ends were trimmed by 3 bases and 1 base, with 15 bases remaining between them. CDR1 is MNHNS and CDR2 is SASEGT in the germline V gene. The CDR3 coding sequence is TGTGCCAGCAGTGATCTTGACATGTTTGGGAACACTGAAGCTTTCTTT. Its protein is CASSDLDMFGNTEAFF.

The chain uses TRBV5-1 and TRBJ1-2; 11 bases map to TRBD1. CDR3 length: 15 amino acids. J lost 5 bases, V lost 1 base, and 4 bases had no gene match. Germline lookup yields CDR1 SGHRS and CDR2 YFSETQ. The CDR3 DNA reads TGCGCCAGCAGCTTGCGGACAGGGGGCGGGTATGGCTACACCTTC. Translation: CASSLRTGGGYGYTF.

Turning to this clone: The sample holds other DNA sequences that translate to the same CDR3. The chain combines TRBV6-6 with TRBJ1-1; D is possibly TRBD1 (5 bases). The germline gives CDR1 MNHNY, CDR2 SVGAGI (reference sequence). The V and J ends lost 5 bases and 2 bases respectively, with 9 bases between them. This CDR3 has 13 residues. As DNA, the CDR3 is TGTGCCAGCAGTAGCGGGGGAAACACTGAAGCTTTCTTT. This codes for CASSSGGNTEAFF.

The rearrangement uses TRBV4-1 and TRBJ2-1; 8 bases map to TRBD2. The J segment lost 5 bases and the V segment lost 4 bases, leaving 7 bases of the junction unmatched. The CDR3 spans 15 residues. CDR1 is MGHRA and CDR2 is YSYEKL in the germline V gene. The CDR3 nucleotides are TGCGCCAGCAGCCCAAGCGGGGGCGTCGACAATGAGCAGTTCTTC. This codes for CASSPSGGVDNEQFF.

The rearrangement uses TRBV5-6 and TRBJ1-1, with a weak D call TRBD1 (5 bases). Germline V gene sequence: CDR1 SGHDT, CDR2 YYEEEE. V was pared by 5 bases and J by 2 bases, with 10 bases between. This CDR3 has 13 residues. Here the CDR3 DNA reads TGTGCCAGCAGAACAAGGGGAAACACTGAAGCTTTCTTT. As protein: CASRTRGNTEAFF.

The CDR3, as DNA: TGTGCCAGCAGCCCGGGGGGCCGATCCTACGAGCAGTACTTC. This sequence encodes CASSPGGRSYEQYF. The chain carries TRBV7-8 and TRBJ2-7; a weak D match, TRBD2 (7 bases). The germline CDR1 and CDR2 sequences are SGHVS and FQNEAQ. Trimming shortened V by 5 bases and J by 1 base, and 12 bases separated the two germline ends. The CDR3 spans 14 residues.

The CDR3, as DNA: TGTGCCAGCAGATTCGGGACAGGCTACGAGCAGTACTTC. This encodes CASRFGTGYEQYF. The rearrangement uses TRBV27 and TRBJ2-5, with 8 bases that match TRBD1. The J call is doubtful: the DNA matches TRBJ2-7 better. Germline assignment: CDR1 MNHEY and CDR2 SMNVEV (reference sequence). This CDR3 spans 13 amino acids.

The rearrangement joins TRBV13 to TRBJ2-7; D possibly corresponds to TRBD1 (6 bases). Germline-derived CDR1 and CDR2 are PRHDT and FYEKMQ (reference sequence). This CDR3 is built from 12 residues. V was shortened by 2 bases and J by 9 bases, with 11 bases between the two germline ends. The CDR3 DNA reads TGTGCCAGCAGCTTACAGGGGAATCTGCAGTACTTC. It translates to CASSLQGNLQYF.

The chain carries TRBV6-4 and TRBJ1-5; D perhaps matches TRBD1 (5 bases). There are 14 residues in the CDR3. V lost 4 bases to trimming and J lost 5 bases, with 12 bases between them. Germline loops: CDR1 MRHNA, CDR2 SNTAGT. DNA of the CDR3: TGTGCCAGCAGTGGAACAGGACGAGATCAGCCCCAGCATTTT. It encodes CASSGTGRDQPQHF.

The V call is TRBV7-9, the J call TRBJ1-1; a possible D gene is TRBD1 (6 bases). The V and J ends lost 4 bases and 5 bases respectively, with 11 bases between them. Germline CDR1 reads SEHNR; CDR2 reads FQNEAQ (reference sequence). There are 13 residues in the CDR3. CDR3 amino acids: CASSSTGYTEAFF. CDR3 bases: TGTGCCAGCAGCTCCACAGGGTATACTGAAGCTTTCTTT.

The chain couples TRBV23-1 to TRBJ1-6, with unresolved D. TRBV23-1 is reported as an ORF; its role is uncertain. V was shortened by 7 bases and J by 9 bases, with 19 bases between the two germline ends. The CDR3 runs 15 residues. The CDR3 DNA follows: TGCGCCAGCATCTCACCAGCCGGGAAAGGTTCACCCCTCCACTTT. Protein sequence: CASISPAGKGSPLHF.

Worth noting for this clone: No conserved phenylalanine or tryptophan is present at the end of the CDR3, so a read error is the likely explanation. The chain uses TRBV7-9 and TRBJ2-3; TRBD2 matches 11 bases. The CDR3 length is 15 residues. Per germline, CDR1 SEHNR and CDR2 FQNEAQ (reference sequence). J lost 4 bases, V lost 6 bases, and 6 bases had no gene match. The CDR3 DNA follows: TGTGCCAGCAGTTATAGCGGGGGGGCTTCAGATACGCAGTATTTG. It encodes CASSYSGGASDTQYL.

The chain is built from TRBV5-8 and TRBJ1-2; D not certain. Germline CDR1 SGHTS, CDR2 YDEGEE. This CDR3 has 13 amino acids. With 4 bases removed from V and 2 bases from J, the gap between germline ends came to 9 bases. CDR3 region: CASSHDINYGYTF. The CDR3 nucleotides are TGTGCCAGCAGCCACGACATAAACTATGGCTACACCTTC.